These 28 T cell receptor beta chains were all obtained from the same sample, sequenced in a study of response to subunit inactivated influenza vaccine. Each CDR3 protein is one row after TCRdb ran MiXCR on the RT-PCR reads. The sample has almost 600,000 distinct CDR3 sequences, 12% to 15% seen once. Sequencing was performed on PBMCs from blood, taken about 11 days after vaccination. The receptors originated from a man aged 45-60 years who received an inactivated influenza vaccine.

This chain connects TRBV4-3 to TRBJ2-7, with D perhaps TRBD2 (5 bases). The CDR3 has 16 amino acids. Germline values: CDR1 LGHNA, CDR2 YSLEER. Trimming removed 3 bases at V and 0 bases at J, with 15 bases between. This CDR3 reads CASSQGRAERSYEQYF. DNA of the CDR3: TGCGCCAGCAGCCAGGGGAGAGCGGAACGCTCCTACGAGCAGTACTTC.

DNA for the CDR3: TGCGCCAGCAGGCGCGTAACTAGCACAGATACGCAGTATTTT. Encoded protein: CASRRVTSTDTQYF. This chain connects TRBV5-1 to TRBJ2-3; the D is unclear. V lost 5 bases, J lost 0 bases, and 10 bases lay in between. The CDR3 extends over 14 amino acids. Germline CDR1 and CDR2: SGHRS and YFSETQ.

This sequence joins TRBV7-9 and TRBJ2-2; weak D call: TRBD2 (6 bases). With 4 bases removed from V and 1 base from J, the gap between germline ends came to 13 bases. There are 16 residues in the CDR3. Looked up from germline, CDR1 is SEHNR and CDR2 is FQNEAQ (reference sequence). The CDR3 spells CASSSIWRGNTGELFF. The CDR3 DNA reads TGTGCCAGCAGCTCCATTTGGCGGGGGAACACCGGGGAGCTGTTTTTT.

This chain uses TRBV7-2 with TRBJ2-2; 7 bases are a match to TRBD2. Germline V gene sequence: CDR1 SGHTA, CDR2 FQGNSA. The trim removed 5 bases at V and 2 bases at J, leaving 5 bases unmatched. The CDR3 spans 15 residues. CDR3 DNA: TGTGCCAGCAGCAAAGCGGGGACTAACACCGGGGAGCTGTTTTTT. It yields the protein CASSKAGTNTGELFF.

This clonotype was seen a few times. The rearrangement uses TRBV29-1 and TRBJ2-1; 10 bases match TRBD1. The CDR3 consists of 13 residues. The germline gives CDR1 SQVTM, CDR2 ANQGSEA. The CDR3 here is CSTPGQGYNEQFF. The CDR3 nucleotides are TGCAGTACTCCGGGACAGGGGTACAATGAGCAGTTCTTC.

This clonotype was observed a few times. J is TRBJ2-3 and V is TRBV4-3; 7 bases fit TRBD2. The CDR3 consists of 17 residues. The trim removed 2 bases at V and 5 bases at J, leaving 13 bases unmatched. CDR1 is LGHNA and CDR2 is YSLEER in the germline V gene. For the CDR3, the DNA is TGCGCCAGCAGCCAATCCCCCCTTGGGAGGGCCATAGATACGCAGTATTTT. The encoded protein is CASSQSPLGRAIDTQYF.

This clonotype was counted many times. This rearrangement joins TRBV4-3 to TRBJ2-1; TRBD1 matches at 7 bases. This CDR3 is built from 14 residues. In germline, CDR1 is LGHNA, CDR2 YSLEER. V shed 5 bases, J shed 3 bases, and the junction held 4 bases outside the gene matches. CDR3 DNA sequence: TGCGCCAGCAGCAAGGACAGGCTCTACAATGAGCAGTTCTTC. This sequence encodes CASSKDRLYNEQFF.

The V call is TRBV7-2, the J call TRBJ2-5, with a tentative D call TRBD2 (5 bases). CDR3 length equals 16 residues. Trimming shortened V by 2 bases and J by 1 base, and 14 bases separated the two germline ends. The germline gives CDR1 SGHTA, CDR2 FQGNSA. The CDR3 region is CASSLHHRDPQETQYF. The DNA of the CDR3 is TGTGCCAGCAGCTTACATCACCGGGATCCCCAAGAGACCCAGTACTTC.

The CDR3 here is CASSQDSRGYTF. DNA of the CDR3: TGTGCCAGCAGCCAAGATTCGAGGGGCTACACCTTC. The V and J genes are TRBV3-1 and TRBJ1-2, with D unresolved. This CDR3 contains 12 residues. V lost 0 bases and J 8 bases, leaving 7 bases between the germline ends. CDR1 and CDR2 (germline): LGHDT, YNNKEL (reference sequence).

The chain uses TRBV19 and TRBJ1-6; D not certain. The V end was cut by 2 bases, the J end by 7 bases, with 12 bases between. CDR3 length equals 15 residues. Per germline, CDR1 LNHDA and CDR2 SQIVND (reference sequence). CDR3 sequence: CASSINFAGNSPLHF. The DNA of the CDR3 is TGTGCCAGTAGTATAAATTTCGCCGGAAATTCACCCCTCCACTTT.

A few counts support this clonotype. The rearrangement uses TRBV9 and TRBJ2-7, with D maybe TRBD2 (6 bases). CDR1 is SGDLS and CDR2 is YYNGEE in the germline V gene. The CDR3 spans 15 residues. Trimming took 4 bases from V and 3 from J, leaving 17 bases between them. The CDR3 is CASSPSTSRVYEQYF. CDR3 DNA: TGTGCCAGCAGCCCCTCGACTAGTCGGGTCTACGAGCAGTACTTC.

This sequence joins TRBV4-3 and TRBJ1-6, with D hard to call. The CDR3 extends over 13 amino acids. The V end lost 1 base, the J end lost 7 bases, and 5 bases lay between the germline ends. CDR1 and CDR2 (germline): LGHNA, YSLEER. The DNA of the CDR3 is TGCGCCAGCAGCCAAGTTACAAATTCACCCCTCCACTTT. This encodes CASSQVTNSPLHF.

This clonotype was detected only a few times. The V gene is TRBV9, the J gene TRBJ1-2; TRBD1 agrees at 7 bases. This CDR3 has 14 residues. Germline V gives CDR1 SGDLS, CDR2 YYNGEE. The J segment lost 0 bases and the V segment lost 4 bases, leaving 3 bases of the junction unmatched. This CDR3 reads CASSFGQANYGYTF. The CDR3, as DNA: TGTGCCAGCAGCTTCGGACAGGCTAACTATGGCTACACCTTC. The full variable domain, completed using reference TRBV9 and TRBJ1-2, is DSGVTQTPKHLITATGQRVTLRCSPRSGDLSVYWYQQSLDQGLQFLIQYYNGEERAKGNILERFSAQQFPDLHSELNLSSLELGDSALYFCASSFGQANYGYTFGSGTRLTVV.

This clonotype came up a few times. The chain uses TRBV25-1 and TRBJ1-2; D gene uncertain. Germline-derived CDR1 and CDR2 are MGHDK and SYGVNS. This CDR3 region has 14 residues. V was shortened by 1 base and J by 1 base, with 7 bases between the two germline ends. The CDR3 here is CASSESAFNYGYTF. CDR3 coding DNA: TGTGCCAGCAGTGAATCAGCCTTTAACTATGGCTACACCTTC.

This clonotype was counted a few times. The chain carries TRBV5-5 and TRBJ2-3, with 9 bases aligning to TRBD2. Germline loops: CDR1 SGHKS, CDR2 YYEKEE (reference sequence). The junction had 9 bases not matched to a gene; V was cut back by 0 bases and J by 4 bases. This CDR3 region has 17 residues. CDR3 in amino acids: CASSLAAGGPSSDTQYF. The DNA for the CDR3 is TGTGCCAGCAGCTTGGCTGCGGGAGGGCCCTCGTCAGATACGCAGTATTTT.

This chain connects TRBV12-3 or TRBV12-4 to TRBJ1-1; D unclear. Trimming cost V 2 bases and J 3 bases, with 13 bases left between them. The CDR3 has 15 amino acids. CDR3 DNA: TGTGCCAGCAGTTTATTTCAGGCTGGGTACACTGAAGCTTTCTTT. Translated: CASSLFQAGYTEAFF.

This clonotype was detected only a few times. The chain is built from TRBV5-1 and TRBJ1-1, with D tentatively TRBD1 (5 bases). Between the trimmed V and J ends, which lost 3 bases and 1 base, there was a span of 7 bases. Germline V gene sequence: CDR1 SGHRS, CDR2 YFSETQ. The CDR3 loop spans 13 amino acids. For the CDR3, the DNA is TGCGCCAGCAGCTACGACAGGAACACTGAAGCTTTCTTT. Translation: CASSYDRNTEAFF.

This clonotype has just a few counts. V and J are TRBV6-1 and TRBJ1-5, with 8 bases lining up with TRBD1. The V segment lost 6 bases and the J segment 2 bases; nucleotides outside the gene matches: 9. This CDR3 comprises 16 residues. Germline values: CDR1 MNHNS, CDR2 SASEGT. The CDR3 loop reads CASSWGQALGNQPQHF. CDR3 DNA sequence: TGTGCCAGCAGCTGGGGACAGGCGTTGGGCAATCAGCCCCAGCATTTT.

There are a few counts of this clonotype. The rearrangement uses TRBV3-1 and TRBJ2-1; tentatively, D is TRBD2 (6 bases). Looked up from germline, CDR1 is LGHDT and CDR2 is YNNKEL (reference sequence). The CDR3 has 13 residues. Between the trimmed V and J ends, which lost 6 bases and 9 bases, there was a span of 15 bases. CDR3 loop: CASSPDGRSEQFF. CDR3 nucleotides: TGTGCCAGCAGTCCCGATGGGAGGAGTGAGCAGTTCTTC.

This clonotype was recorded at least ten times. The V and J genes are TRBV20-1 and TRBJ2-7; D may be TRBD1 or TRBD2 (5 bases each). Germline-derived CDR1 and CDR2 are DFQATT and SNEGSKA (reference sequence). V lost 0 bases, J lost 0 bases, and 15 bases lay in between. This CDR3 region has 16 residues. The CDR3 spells CSARDRRGPSSYEQYF. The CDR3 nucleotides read TGCAGTGCTAGAGACCGACGGGGCCCCTCCTCCTACGAGCAGTACTTC.

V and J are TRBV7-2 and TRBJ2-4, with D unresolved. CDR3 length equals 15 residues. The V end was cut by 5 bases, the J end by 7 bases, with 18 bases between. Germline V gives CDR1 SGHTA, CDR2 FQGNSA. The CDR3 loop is CASSLMGPLGNIQYF. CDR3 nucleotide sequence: TGTGCCAGCAGCCTTATGGGCCCACTGGGGAACATTCAGTACTTC.

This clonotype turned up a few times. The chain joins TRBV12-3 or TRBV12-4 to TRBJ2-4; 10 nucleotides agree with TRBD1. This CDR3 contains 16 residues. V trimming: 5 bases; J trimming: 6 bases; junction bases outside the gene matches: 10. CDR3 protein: CASSLLFGTGVNIQYF. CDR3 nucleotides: TGTGCCAGCAGTCTCCTTTTTGGGACAGGGGTAAACATTCAGTACTTC.

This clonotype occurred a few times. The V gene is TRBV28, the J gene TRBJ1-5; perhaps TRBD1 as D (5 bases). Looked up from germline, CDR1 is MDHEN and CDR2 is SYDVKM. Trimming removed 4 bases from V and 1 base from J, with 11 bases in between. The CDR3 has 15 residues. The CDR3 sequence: CASSYQGSSNQPQHF. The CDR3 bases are TGTGCCAGCAGTTATCAGGGTTCGAGCAATCAGCCCCAGCATTTT.

The CDR3 DNA sequence: TGTGCCAGCAGCTTAGTCGCCCTAAACAATGAGCAGTTCTTC. Translating gives CASSLVALNNEQFF. The chain links TRBV7-2 to TRBJ2-1; D is ambiguous. Per germline, CDR1 SGHTA and CDR2 FQGNSA. This CDR3 has 14 amino acids. The V end was cut by 1 base, the J end by 5 bases, with 9 bases between.

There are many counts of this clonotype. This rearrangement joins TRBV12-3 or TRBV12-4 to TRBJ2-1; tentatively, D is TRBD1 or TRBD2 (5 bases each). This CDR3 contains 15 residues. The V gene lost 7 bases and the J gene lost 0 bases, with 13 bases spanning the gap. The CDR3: CASTRDGSSYNEQFF. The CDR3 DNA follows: TGTGCCAGCACACGGGACGGAAGCTCCTACAATGAGCAGTTCTTC.

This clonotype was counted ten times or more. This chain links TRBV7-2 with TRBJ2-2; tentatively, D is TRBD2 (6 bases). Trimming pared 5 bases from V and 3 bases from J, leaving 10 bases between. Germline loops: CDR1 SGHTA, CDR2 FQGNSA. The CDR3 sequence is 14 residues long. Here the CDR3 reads CASSPRLDTGELFF. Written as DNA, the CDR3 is TGTGCCAGCAGCCCCAGACTAGACACCGGGGAGCTGTTTTTT.

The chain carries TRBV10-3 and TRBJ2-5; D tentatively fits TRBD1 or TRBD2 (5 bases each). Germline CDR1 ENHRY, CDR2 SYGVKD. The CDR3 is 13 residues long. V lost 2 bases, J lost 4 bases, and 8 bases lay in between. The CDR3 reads CAISEGGRETQYF. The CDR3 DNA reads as TGTGCCATCAGTGAGGGGGGACGAGAGACCCAGTACTTC.

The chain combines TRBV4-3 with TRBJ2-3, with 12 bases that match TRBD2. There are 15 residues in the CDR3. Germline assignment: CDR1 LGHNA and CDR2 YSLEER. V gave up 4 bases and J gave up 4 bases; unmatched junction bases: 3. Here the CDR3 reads CASSRTSGTSDTQYF. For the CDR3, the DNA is TGCGCCAGCAGCCGGACTAGCGGGACCTCAGATACGCAGTATTTT.